The source of this T cell receptor (beta chain) is a study of CD4+ T cells in melanoma. Produced via immunoSEQ multiplex PCR; TCRdb's table is partial and in-frame only. The data contain fewer than 55,000 clones, 80% to 90% of them singletons. General observations from the study: CD8+ T cell, macrophage and B cell function reportedly correlated with neoantigen-specific CD4+ T cells.

The V end lost 0 bases, the J end lost 2 bases, and 1 base lay between the germline ends. Germline V gives CDR1 LGHNA, CDR2 YNFKEQ. The CDR3 loop spans 13 amino acids. A remark on this clone: Its target is not known.

The sample consisted of peripheral blood. This receptor was obtained from a human donor with melanoma. The gene calls are TRBV4-2 and TRBJ2-2; D gene uncertain. Written as DNA, the CDR3 is TGTGCCAGCAGCCAAGAAAACACCGGGGAGCTGTTTTTT. This codes for CASSQENTGELFF.